Presented here are 5 T cell receptor beta chains from one specimen sequenced in a study of blood T cell repertoires in COVID-19. Only in-frame clones appear in the TCRdb table, and some are missing; sequencing was by immunoSEQ multiplex PCR. The sample shows 150,000 to 200,000 clones, around 75% of them seen only once. Sequences were obtained from peripheral blood. These receptors were obtained from a woman in her forties with COVID-19, enrolled during active disease.

V and J are TRBV19 and TRBJ1-5; tentative D call: TRBD1 (6 bases). Trimming took off 4 bases at V and 3 bases at J, with 16 bases between the two ends. CDR1 and CDR2 (germline): LNHDA, SQIVND (reference sequence). This CDR3 comprises 16 residues. This chain's CDR3 is CASSTTWTALNQPQHF. For the CDR3, the DNA is TGTGCCAGTAGTACGACCTGGACAGCCCTCAATCAGCCCCAGCATTTT.

The V and J genes are TRBV11-3 and TRBJ2-5; perhaps TRBD1 as D (5 bases). The CDR3 contains 16 residues. V lost 4 bases, J lost 4 bases, and 19 bases lay in between. In germline, CDR1 is SGHNT, CDR2 YENEEA. CDR3 residues: CASSSSRAGLPETQYF. Written as DNA, the CDR3 is TGTGCCAGCAGCTCCTCCCGGGCAGGGTTGCCAGAGACCCAGTACTTC.

The rearrangement joins TRBV5-6 to TRBJ2-3; unclear D gene. V lost 0 bases, J lost 14 bases, and 10 bases lay in between. Germline CDR1 is SGHDT and CDR2 is YYEEEE. The CDR3 runs 11 residues. CDR3 amino acids: CASSLVANWYF. The CDR3, as DNA: TGTGCCAGCAGCTTGGTGGCAAATTGGTATTTT.

This clone is a singleton in its sample. Different DNA sequences within this sample yield the same CDR3. This chain joins TRBV3-1 (or the pseudogene TRBV3-2) and TRBJ1-1; the D is unclear. The CDR3 covers 13 residues. The V end lost 1 base, the J end lost 1 base, and 4 bases lay between the germline ends. CDR1 is LGHDT and CDR2 is YNNKEL in the germline V gene (reference sequence). For the CDR3, the DNA is TGTGCCAGCAGCCAAGGGAGGAACACTGAAGCTTTCTTT. Translation gives CASSQGRNTEAFF.

This chain joins TRBV7-9 and TRBJ1-2, with 9 bases lining up with TRBD1. Germline CDR1 SEHNR, CDR2 FQNEAQ (reference sequence). V was pared by 5 bases and J by 6 bases, with 10 bases of the junction left unmatched. The CDR3 sequence is 15 residues long. DNA of the CDR3: TGTGCCAGCAGCCCACTTGAGACAGGGGGGCATGGCTACACCTTC. Its protein is CASSPLETGGHGYTF.